This T cell receptor beta chain is drawn from a study of blood T cell repertoires in COVID-19 (dated by TCRdb to between 2020 and 2021). For context, the study as a whole: Collaborator samples came from the United States, Italy and Spain and covered acute and convalescent phases of COVID-19. A de-identified subject ID, COVID-19 status, age in years and sex were almost always included in the sample metadata. The material from the prospective study consisted of cDNA or gDNA derived from T cells, B-cell-depleted T cells, or PBMCs. A freely available public database, intended as a resource for researchers studying the immune response to SARS-CoV-2, is where the repertoires were released. Samples came from the ongoing ImmuneRACE study (first 160 participants) plus 1,254 subjects from 6 global collaborators. The dataset comprised deeply sampled blood TCRbeta repertoires from subjects exposed to, actively infected with, or recovered from COVID-19. Where available, HLA class I and class II types were obtained from metadata supplied by the sample provider rather than from assay-based typing. Paper-wide results and their limitations: The amount of clinical and demographic metadata varied by source and participant and was provided uncurated.

Note on this clone: Its antigen is unknown. No per-base quality is available; no much larger clone lies one base away.

V loses 5 bases at its end and J loses 3 bases; junction bases beyond the gene matches: 6. The CDR3 numbers 14 residues from cysteine through phenylalanine. The CDR3 DNA has 42 bases and is translated from base 1. CDR1 and CDR2 (MGHDK, SYGVNS) derive from the germline V gene. Participants in the prospective study were enrolled through a virtual design, were aged about 18 to 100 years, and lived in 24 United States geographic areas. In the prospective study, cohorts were assigned on the basis of participant-reported clinical history obtained from a screening survey and a study questionnaire. Recovered participants in ImmuneRACE Cohort 3 were defined as having two consecutive negative NP/OP PCR tests, clearance from a healthcare professional, or resolution of symptoms. In the prospective study, mobile phlebotomists collected whole blood, serum and a nasopharyngeal or oropharyngeal swab from each participant. Participants in the prospective study had the option to provide additional blood draws and questionnaires over a roughly two-month period. Blood samples from the prospective study were shipped frozen or at room temperature prior to DNA extraction.

The immunoSEQ Assay, a bias-controlled multiplex PCR, was used to amplify TCRbeta CDR3 regions from genomic DNA. The authors processed their data as follows. The number of nucleated cells in each sample was estimated by amplification of reference gene primers within the assay. To quantify the absolute abundance of each unique TCRbeta CDR3 rearrangement, sequence reads were collapsed and filtered. For each sample, productive Simpson clonality was calculated as the square root of Simpson's diversity index across productive rearrangements. TCRdb took this table from immuneACCESS and kept in-frame rearrangements with V and J called. Such tables lack part of the clones; where checked against another copy, unresolved V genes explain under half of the gap, and the rest is unexplained. The D gene and trimming were derived from the DNA, and the V and J assignments and clone size from that table. The sample table holds roughly 300,000 clones, of which 90% were seen once. The top ten clonotypes cover roughly 1.1% of the sample.

The TCR was taken from a young woman who had recovered from COVID-19. The rearranged chain carries TRBV25-1 and TRBJ1-2, with TRBD1 matching 7 junction bases. The sequencing input was PBMCs or T cells enriched from blood (not recorded which). The base sequence is TGTGCCAGCAGTTACGACAGGGACTACTATGGCTACACCTTC. Its protein is CASSYDRDYYGYTF.